This T cell receptor beta chain was found in a study of T cell responses to AZD1222 COVID-19 vaccine. Broader study findings: Reports say nearly half of spike-specific TCRs go after unmutated variant regions. Just 6 or 7 people given AZD1222 tested seropositive at baseline. Donors were largely white British and mainly female; clonal diversity was possibly underestimated. Two AZD1222 doses significantly raised spike-specific TCR breadth and depth over controls.

Notes on this clone: What it recognizes is unknown.

Assay used: immunoSEQ multiplex PCR; TCRdb lists only in-frame clones, some missing. The sample lists fewer than 120,000 clones; 88% were seen once. Germline V gene lookup returns CDR1 LNHDA and CDR2 SQIVND (reference sequence). The CDR3 extends over 15 amino acids. Trimming stripped 5 bases from V and 2 bases from J, with 12 bases between. The clonotype was recovered from an adult in good health. V is TRBV19 and J is TRBJ1-4; D perhaps matches TRBD1 (5 bases). The sample was peripheral blood, taken on day 0 of AZD1222 vaccination. This CDR3 is CASSWVGRTNEKLFF. The CDR3 DNA reads TGTGCCAGTAGTTGGGTGGGACGGACTAATGAAAAACTGTTTTTT.